This TCR beta chain was recorded in a study of T cell repertoires in cytomegalovirus infection. The overall study: Signatures in public TCR beta sequences pointed to both CMV infection and matching HLA type.

After removal of 5 bases from V and 2 bases from J, the junction contained 9 bases not matched to a gene. The germline gives CDR1 SGHVS, CDR2 FQNEAQ. The CDR3 contains 16 residues. Note on this clonotype: No antigen is known for it.

TCRdb used MiXCR to reprocess the reads, holding one entry per CDR3 protein. The data hold around 240,000 distinct CDR3 sequences, with 22% observed a single time. The study's findings and limits: CMV carriers with the relevant HLA were identified by cumulative public TCR beta family frequency. It was HLA-C-restricted CMV-specific TCR beta clonotypes that dominated the response ex vivo.

This chain uses TRBV7-8 with TRBJ2-7; 10 nucleotides agree with TRBD1. The TCR was taken from a human donor in good health (CMV status not recorded). Some clones in this sample may be carry-over from other donors' samples. Sequencing was performed on CD8+ T cells from PBMCs. CDR3 region: CASSLSGQGVAYEQYF. The CDR3 DNA reads as TGTGCCAGCAGCCTCTCAGGACAGGGGGTCGCCTACGAGCAGTACTTC.